The source of this T cell receptor (beta chain) is a study of tumor-infiltrating lymphocytes in primary liver carcinoma. For the study at large: Tumors, staged T1-T3 N0M0, spanned about 4 to 10 cm. Tissue type made little difference to sample yields of roughly 3.5 to 7.13 million productive TCRbeta reads.

It was from about 20-30 mg of unsorted bulk tissue that RNA and DNA were co-extracted. General study results and limits: Tumor-blood pairs (like tumor-adjacent pairs) overlapped less than tumor region pairs did.

This clonotype was detected ten times or more. The target antigen is unknown. V was cut by 3 bases and J by 2 bases, with 17 bases left in between. The CDR3 runs 17 residues. Per germline, CDR1 MGHDK and CDR2 SYGVNS. A constant-region primer primed TCR beta cDNA synthesis from about 530 ng of total RNA. Sequencing libraries for TCR beta derived from three nested multiplex PCR rounds that used slightly modified ARM-PCR. Running 9 to 11 cycles apiece, the first two PCR rounds relied on TRBV1-TRBV30 forward primers together with a C-beta reverse primer. TCRdb used MiXCR to reprocess the multiplex PCR reads, holding one entry per CDR3 protein. The sample carries tens of thousands of distinct CDR3 sequences, around 66% recorded once.

The sequence derives from a man aged 35 to 55 with primary liver carcinoma and hepatitis B virus infection. The chain has TRBV25-1 and TRBJ2-1, with a weak D call TRBD2 (6 bases). Sequencing was done on a sample of tumor-adjacent normal liver tissue. This chain's CDR3 is CASSDRSGLAAYNEQFF. The CDR3 DNA reads as TGTGCCAGCAGTGATAGGAGTGGGTTAGCGGCCTACAATGAGCAGTTCTTC.